This T cell receptor (beta chain) was retrieved from a study of PD-1 blockade in classical Hodgkin lymphoma. Regarding the study as a whole: Nivolumab starters within 1 year of ASCT were excluded. TCR diversity at baseline was reported to be reduced in newly diagnosed patients relative to healthy donors.

Relative to its sample, this clone is medium-sized. What it recognizes is unknown. The CDR3 runs 16 residues. V lost 4 bases and J 3 bases, leaving 16 bases between the germline ends. The germline gives CDR1 SGHNT, CDR2 YYREEE (reference sequence). The data were produced by immunoSEQ multiplex PCR, yet TCRdb's version contains in-frame clones alone and is incomplete. The sample has under 15,000 clones, roughly 85% seen once; the top ten hold roughly a fifth. Brentuximab vedotin exposure varied among the patients, all of whom had relapsed after autologous stem cell transplantation. The sequences come from peripheral blood mononuclear cells (PBMCs), collected at baseline. The chain recombines TRBV5-4 with TRBJ2-2; tentatively, D is TRBD2 (7 bases). The receptor was derived from a human donor with classical Hodgkin lymphoma. The CDR3 protein is CASSPPGGGYTGELFF. CDR3 DNA: TGTGCCAGCAGCCCCCCGGGGGGCGGGTACACCGGGGAGCTGTTTTTT.